This T cell receptor beta chain was profiled in a study of CD8 T cells in ankylosing spondylitis. Overall study findings and caveats: CD8+ by phenotype, disease-linked clones were relatively rare in peripheral blood. Reportedly, matched ankylosing spondylitis synovial fluid was significantly enriched for disease-linked clones.

Comments on this clonotype: Its antigen is currently unknown.

One entry per CDR3 protein results from TCRdb running MiXCR on the 5' RACE reads. The table lists under 300,000 distinct CDR3 sequences, 18% of them singletons. V lost 0 bases to trimming and J lost 4 bases; unmatched junction nucleotides: 7. This CDR3 spans 16 amino acids. Germline V gives CDR1 SGHRS, CDR2 YFSETQ. This sequence joins TRBV5-1 and TRBJ2-1, with TRBD2 matching over 7 bases. The sequence came from a male donor with ankylosing spondylitis or in good health (not recorded which). Sequencing was done on a sample of blood, either unsorted or a sorted T cell fraction (not recorded which). CDR3 in DNA: TGCGCCAGCAGCTTGGAATCGGGAGGTATATACAATGAGCAGTTCTTC. Amino acid sequence: CASSLESGGIYNEQFF.